One and the same sample provided the 28 T cell receptor beta chains below, sequenced in a study of T cells in Graves' hyperthyroidism and ophthalmopathy (dated by TCRdb to between 2019 and 2020). Library prep was done by multiplex PCR. The sequencer was an Illumina HiSeq 2000. The TCR beta CDR3 regions were amplified from the RNA transcripts. The first round of RT-PCR for the TCR CDR3 was performed with the HTBI primer set and the Qiagen OneStep RT-PCR kit. TCRdb trimmed the raw reads at Q25, called clones with MiXCR and kept productive beta chains. CDR3 protein duplicates are merged, each entry listing the most common genes and DNA. This sample has 500,000 to 600,000 distinct CDR3 sequences in its table, and 40% to 55% of those were observed once. 15% to 20% of the sample is taken by the ten largest. The sequencing input was peripheral blood or thyroid tissue (not recorded which). These TCRs come from an adult woman with Graves' disease, either hyperthyroidism or ophthalmopathy (not recorded which).

The rearrangement joins TRBV5-1 to TRBJ2-3; D not certain. Deletions cut 5 bases from V and 0 bases from J, with 10 bases between. Germline V gene data show CDR1 as SGHRS and CDR2 as YFSETQ. This CDR3 is 14 amino acids long. The CDR3 nucleotides read TGCGCCAGCAGGCCGCAGGCCAGCACAGATACGCAGTATTTT. Translation: CASRPQASTDTQYF.

This clonotype was seen many times. This sequence joins TRBV7-6 and TRBJ1-1, with D possibly TRBD1 on 5 matching bases. V was cut by 5 bases and J by 4 bases, with 14 bases left in between. The germline CDR1 and CDR2 sequences are SGHVS and FNYEAQ. The CDR3 has 14 residues. The CDR3 bases are TGTGCCAGCAGCCCCCTGAAGGGGAGCACTGAAGCTTTCTTT. Encoded protein: CASSPLKGSTEAFF.

The chain joins TRBV29-1 to TRBJ2-5; no clear D gene. This CDR3 is 12 amino acids long. Trimming left V 7 bases short and J 7 bases short, with 16 bases between. Germline V gene sequence: CDR1 SQVTM, CDR2 ANQGSEA. The CDR3 bases are TGCAGCGCGGCTCGGGCAGACCTGACCCAGTACTTC. Translation gives CSAARADLTQYF. Full variable domain (outside the CDR3, taken from reference TRBV29-1 and TRBJ2-5): SAVISQKPSRDICQRGTSLTIQCQVDSQVTMMFWYRQQPGQSLTLIATANQGSEATYESGFVIDKFPISRPNLTFSTLTVSNMSPEDSSIYLCSAARADLTQYFGPGTRLLVL.

The chain employs TRBV7-9 and TRBJ2-7; 7 bases agree with TRBD1. In germline, CDR1 is SEHNR, CDR2 FQNEAQ (reference sequence). The CDR3 is 16 residues long. V was pared by 5 bases and J by 4 bases, with 14 bases of the junction left unmatched. DNA for the CDR3: TGTGCCAGCAGCCCGCCTTATAGGCAGGGGGAGTACGAGCAGTACTTC. The encoded protein is CASSPPYRQGEYEQYF.

This clonotype was seen more than once but under ten times. This chain connects TRBV10-3 to TRBJ2-5; tentatively, D is TRBD2 (5 bases). Germline V gives CDR1 ENHRY, CDR2 SYGVKD. Trimming shortened V by 4 bases and J by 5 bases, and 17 bases separated the two germline ends. This CDR3 has 15 amino acids. CDR3 nucleotide sequence: TGTGCCATCAGTGCCCCTTCGGGGATGATGGAGACCCAGTACTTC. It translates to CAISAPSGMMETQYF.

Ten or more counts support this clonotype. This sequence joins TRBV9 and TRBJ1-2; D possibly corresponds to TRBD1 (5 bases). Per germline, CDR1 SGDLS and CDR2 YYNGEE. CDR3 length equals 14 residues. V was pared by 7 bases and J by 5 bases, with 18 bases between. The DNA of the CDR3 is TGTGCCAGCTCTCTCAAAGGGGAAGGGTATGGCTACACCTTC. As protein: CASSLKGEGYGYTF.

This clonotype came up many times. The chain uses TRBV7-2 and TRBJ1-5; no firm D call. CDR3 size: 15 residues. Per germline, CDR1 SGHTA and CDR2 FQGNSA. V was shortened by 6 bases and J by 0 bases, with 12 bases between the two germline ends. CDR3 in amino acids: CASRGGRYSNQPQHF. The CDR3 nucleotides read TGTGCCAGCAGGGGCGGTCGATATAGCAATCAGCCCCAGCATTTT.

In its sample, this clonotype was seen many times. V is TRBV5-1 and J is TRBJ2-7; TRBD1 or TRBD2 may be the D gene (7 bases each). The CDR3 spans 17 residues. V lost 1 base to trimming and J lost 5 bases, with 22 bases between them. Germline V gives CDR1 SGHRS, CDR2 YFSETQ. In DNA, the CDR3 is TGCGCCAGCAGCTTGTCCGTTAACGGCCAGGGGGGGCACGAGCAGTACTTC. It specifies CASSLSVNGQGGHEQYF.

This clonotype has just a few counts. The J gene is TRBJ2-5, the V gene TRBV20-1; 7 bases line up with TRBD1. CDR3 size: 12 residues. The junction had 6 bases not matched to a gene; V was cut back by 6 bases and J by 5 bases. Germline CDR1 reads DFQATT; CDR2 reads SNEGSKA (reference sequence). CDR3 protein: CSAHRGTETQYF. In DNA, the CDR3 is TGCAGTGCCCACAGGGGAACGGAGACCCAGTACTTC.

This rearrangement joins TRBV29-1 to TRBJ1-2, with 7 bases identical to TRBD1. V lost 6 bases and J lost 3; bases outside the gene matches: 10. Germline V gives CDR1 SQVTM, CDR2 ANQGSEA. The CDR3 length is 14 residues. The chain's CDR3 is CSVNHRDSYYGYTF. The CDR3 nucleotides read TGCAGCGTGAACCACCGGGACAGTTACTATGGCTACACCTTC.

The rearrangement links TRBV7-3 to TRBJ2-7; TRBD1 matches 7 bases. The CDR3 is 14 amino acids. Germline lookup yields CDR1 SGHTA and CDR2 FQGTGA. V shed 5 bases, J shed 4 bases, and the junction held 8 bases outside the gene matches. This CDR3 reads CASSPRDSWYEQYF. The CDR3 DNA follows: TGTGCCAGCAGCCCCAGGGACAGTTGGTACGAGCAGTACTTC.

This clonotype was recorded at least ten times. This rearrangement joins TRBV28 to TRBJ2-7; TRBD1 matches at 10 bases. Germline CDR1 is MDHEN and CDR2 is SYDVKM. CDR3 length equals 14 residues. V was pared by 7 bases and J by 9 bases, with 12 bases of the junction left unmatched. This chain's CDR3 is CASTNPGTGAGQYF. CDR3 in DNA: TGTGCCAGCACCAACCCCGGGACAGGGGCCGGGCAGTACTTC.

This sequence joins TRBV5-4 and TRBJ2-7; 10 nucleotides align to TRBD1. Germline values: CDR1 SGHNT, CDR2 YYREEE (reference sequence). This CDR3 has 14 residues. V lost 7 bases to trimming and J lost 2 bases; unmatched junction nucleotides: 6. This chain's CDR3 is CASGGQGKTYEQYF. The DNA of the CDR3 is TGTGCCAGCGGGGGACAGGGGAAAACCTACGAGCAGTACTTC.

This clonotype was seen repeatedly, ten times or more. V and J are TRBV10-3 and TRBJ2-7; 9 bases line up with TRBD1. Germline trimming cut 2 bases from V and 7 bases from J; bases unmatched to any gene: 9. This CDR3 has 15 residues. Looked up from germline, CDR1 is ENHRY and CDR2 is SYGVKD. The CDR3 nucleotides read TGTGCCATCAGTGAGCAGGACAGGGGCCCTCGGGAGCAGTACTTC. It encodes CAISEQDRGPREQYF.

This clonotype showed up many times. This chain links TRBV7-2 with TRBJ2-7; 10 bases line up with TRBD2. Germline CDR1 and CDR2: SGHTA and FQGNSA. V shed 4 bases and J 0 bases; nucleotides not matched to a gene: 6. The CDR3 loop spans 16 amino acids. CDR3 region: CASSSLAGGSSYEQYF. CDR3 sequence (DNA): TGTGCCAGCAGCTCTTTAGCGGGAGGCTCCTCCTACGAGCAGTACTTC.

The J gene is TRBJ1-1, the V gene TRBV7-9, with 7 bases lining up with TRBD1. V was clipped by 1 base and J by 2 bases; unmatched bases: 13. The CDR3 covers 18 residues. From germline, CDR1 is SEHNR and CDR2 FQNEAQ (reference sequence). The CDR3 region is CASSLVRIWDSSNTEAFF. The CDR3 bases are TGTGCCAGCAGCTTAGTCAGGATCTGGGACAGCTCCAACACTGAAGCTTTCTTT.

V and J are TRBV5-6 and TRBJ1-2, with no clear D. The V end was cut by 1 base, the J end by 5 bases, with 3 bases between. Germline V lookup: CDR1 SGHDT, CDR2 YYEEEE. CDR3 length: 11 residues. CDR3 protein: CASSLPYGYTF. CDR3 DNA: TGTGCCAGCAGCTTGCCATATGGCTACACCTTC.

This clonotype was counted a single time. The chain recombines TRBV28 with TRBJ2-7; TRBD1 is a possible D gene (6 bases). V lost 8 bases, J lost 2 bases, and 7 bases lay in between. The germline CDR1 and CDR2 sequences are MDHEN and SYDVKM. The CDR3 totals 11 residues. CDR3: CASHRAYEQYF. The CDR3 nucleotides are TGTGCCAGCCACAGGGCCTACGAGCAGTACTTC.

This clonotype was counted once. J is TRBJ1-4 and V is TRBV6-5; perhaps TRBD1 as D (5 bases). Germline V CDR1 and CDR2: MNHEY, SVGAGI. Trimming shortened V by 6 bases and J by 8 bases, and 16 bases separated the two germline ends. The CDR3 runs to 14 residues. CDR3 region: CASSRDDSWEKLFF. The CDR3 DNA follows: TGTGCCAGCAGCCGTGACGACAGTTGGGAAAAACTGTTTTTT.

The chain employs TRBV9 and TRBJ1-1, with TRBD1 as a possible D gene (5 bases). Germline values: CDR1 SGDLS, CDR2 YYNGEE. Trimming stripped 3 bases from V and 0 bases from J, with 15 bases between. The CDR3 runs 16 residues. CDR3 DNA sequence: TGTGCCAGCAGCGCGTTCGACAGCAGCTTGAACACTGAAGCTTTCTTT. It yields the protein CASSAFDSSLNTEAFF.

This clonotype was recorded many times. The rearrangement joins TRBV3-1 to TRBJ1-1, with D unclear. The CDR3 extends over 15 amino acids. Per germline, CDR1 LGHDT and CDR2 YNNKEL (reference sequence). V was trimmed by 4 bases and J by 4 bases, leaving 16 bases between them. The CDR3 DNA reads as TGTGCCAGCAGCCGAGAGGCAGGTGGTATCACTGAAGCTTTCTTT. Translating gives CASSREAGGITEAFF.

The chain joins TRBV25-1 to TRBJ1-1; the D gene is possibly TRBD1 (5 bases). The V and J ends lost 2 bases and 5 bases respectively, with 12 bases between them. The CDR3 is 14 amino acids. Germline V lookup: CDR1 MGHDK, CDR2 SYGVNS. CDR3 loop: CASSETLGGTEAFF. The CDR3 DNA follows: TGTGCCAGCAGTGAAACCCTCGGGGGAACTGAAGCTTTCTTT.

The CDR3 region is CSAREGSLQYF. DNA for the CDR3: TGCAGTGCTAGAGAGGGAAGCTTGCAGTACTTC. The chain recombines TRBV20-1 with TRBJ2-5; D remains unclear. Trimming took 0 bases from V and 11 from J, leaving 10 bases between them. CDR1 DFQATT and CDR2 SNEGSKA come from the germline V gene (reference sequence). CDR3 size: 11 residues.

This chain joins TRBV7-9 and TRBJ2-7; D remains unclear. In germline, CDR1 is SEHNR, CDR2 FQNEAQ (reference sequence). Trimming stripped 5 bases from V and 2 bases from J, with 10 bases between. The CDR3 is 13 amino acids. The CDR3 sequence is CASSTYKAYEQYF. The CDR3 region has the DNA TGTGCCAGCAGCACCTACAAGGCCTACGAGCAGTACTTC.

Ten or more counts support this clonotype. V and J are TRBV12-3 or TRBV12-4 and TRBJ1-5, with 8 bases lining up with TRBD1. This CDR3 contains 14 residues. The junction had 7 bases not matched to a gene; V was cut back by 6 bases and J by 6 bases. CDR3 region: CASSQQGGAQPQHF. DNA for the CDR3: TGTGCCAGCAGCCAACAGGGGGGCGCTCAGCCCCAGCATTTT.

V is TRBV5-1 and J is TRBJ1-3; 7 positions agree with TRBD1. This CDR3 comprises 14 residues. V lost 4 bases to trimming and J lost 6 bases; unmatched junction nucleotides: 7. Germline values: CDR1 SGHRS, CDR2 YFSETQ. The CDR3 loop reads CASSVTGSLNTIYF. The CDR3 DNA is TGCGCCAGCAGCGTGACAGGGTCGTTAAACACCATATATTTT.

The chain joins TRBV7-2 to TRBJ1-5; D unresolved. Looked up from germline, CDR1 is SGHTA and CDR2 is FQGNSA. CDR3 length: 14 residues. V lost 0 bases to trimming and J lost 3 bases, with 6 bases between them. CDR3 sequence: CASSLAGFNQPQHF. CDR3 in DNA: TGTGCCAGCAGCTTAGCTGGATTCAATCAGCCCCAGCATTTT. The entire variable domain, with the rest obtained from reference TRBV7-2 and TRBJ1-5, is as follows: GAGVSQSPSNKVTEKGKDVELRCDPISGHTALYWYRQSLGQGLEFLIYFQGNSAPDKSGLPSDRFSAERTGGSVSTLTIQRTQQEDSAVYLCASSLAGFNQPQHFGDGTRLSIL.

This clonotype has at least ten counts. The CDR3 DNA reads as TGTGCCAGCACCGCAGACAGCGGACTTCAAGAGACCCAGTACTTC. Protein: CASTADSGLQETQYF. The V and J genes are TRBV5-5 and TRBJ2-5; perhaps D is TRBD1 or TRBD2 (5 bases each). V was pared by 6 bases and J by 2 bases, with 17 bases between. Per the germline V gene, CDR1 is SGHKS and CDR2 is YYEKEE (reference sequence). The CDR3 loop spans 15 amino acids.